This T cell receptor beta chain was captured in a study of blood T cell repertoires in COVID-19. Across the study: Samples of COVID-19 (acute and convalescent) were obtained from the United States, Italy and Spain. PBMCs, B-cell-depleted T cells, or T cells were the source of the cDNA or gDNA that made up the material.

Enrolled through a virtual design, the participants were between roughly 18 and 90 years of age and came from fewer than 30 US areas. Assignments of participants to cohorts depended upon their own reported clinical history. Germline CDR1 and CDR2: SGHRS and YFSETQ. This CDR3 is 11 amino acids long. The germline V and J ends were trimmed by 2 bases and 7 bases, with 6 bases remaining between them. TCRdb's table, derived via immunoSEQ multiplex PCR, lists solely in-frame clones and lacks some. The sample has about 300,000 clones; 89% are singletons. This TCR was sampled from a man aged 60-69 years who had recovered from COVID-19. This rearrangement joins TRBV5-1 to TRBJ1-1, with no clear D. The source material was PBMCs or T cells enriched from blood (not recorded which). The chain's CDR3 is CASSLHGEAFF. The CDR3 bases are TGCGCCAGCAGCTTACATGGTGAAGCTTTCTTT.